This T cell receptor (beta chain) derives from a study of blood T cell repertoires in COVID-19. J lost 0 bases, V lost 6 bases, and 5 bases had no gene match. The CDR3 covers 15 residues. Germline assignment: CDR1 SQVTM and CDR2 ANQGSEA. Using immunoSEQ multiplex PCR, the repertoire was profiled, and TCRdb retains in-frame clones only, with some absent. In the table there are around 250,000 clones, roughly four fifths of which are singletons. Sequencing was done on a sample of PBMCs or T cells enriched from blood (not recorded which). The receptor was isolated from a man aged 40-49 years who had been exposed to COVID-19. V gene TRBV29-1 combines with J gene TRBJ2-6, with 7 bases lining up with TRBD1. This chain's CDR3 is CSVNTGVSGANVLTF. CDR3 nucleotide sequence: TGCAGCGTGAACACAGGGGTCTCTGGGGCCAACGTCCTGACTTTC.